Listed below are T cell receptor beta chains from one sample, sequenced in a study of shared clonotypes between healthy human individuals. Method: immunoSEQ multiplex PCR; TCRdb's copy keeps in-frame clones and lacks some. The data show approximately 710,000 clones, less than 95% seen once. The sample consisted of memory CD8+ T cells from PBMCs. Receptor source: a man aged 18-30 years in good health. Some clones in this sample may be carry-over from other donors' samples. Both conserved end residues are part of each CDR3. A D gene is named only where the DNA matches it firmly. Only some rows state a clone size, as once, few, many or a class for expanded clones.

size	J	D	V	DNA	CDR3
-	TRBJ1-4	TRBD1	TRBV7-9	TGTGCCAGCAGCCATCCGGGACAGCTGAATGAAAAACTGTTTTTT	CASSHPGQLNEKLFF
-	TRBJ1-1	-	TRBV15	TGTGCCACCAGCAGAGGAGCACCCATGAACACTGAAGCTTTCTTT	CATSRGAPMNTEAFF
-	TRBJ2-7	-	TRBV5-6	TGTGCCAGCAGCTTGCTTTCAGGACCCTACGAGCAGTACTTC	CASSLLSGPYEQYF
-	TRBJ2-7	-	TRBV11-3	TGTGCCAGCAGCTTATCGACACGGTACGAGCAGTACTTC	CASSLSTRYEQYF
-	TRBJ2-7	-	TRBV7-2	TGTGCCAGCAGCTTAGCTAATATGGGCGGTTACGAGCAGTACTTC	CASSLANMGGYEQYF
-	TRBJ1-1	-	TRBV2	TGTGCCAGCAGCGGAGAGAACACTGAAGCTTTCTTT	CASSGENTEAFF
few	TRBJ2-2	TRBD2	TRBV7-9	TGTGCCAGCAGCACCCATGTAGCGGGGGAAAACACCGGGGAGCTGTTTTTT	CASSTHVAGENTGELFF
-	TRBJ2-7	-	TRBV13	TGTGCCAGCATAGGGGAAAGCTCCTACGAGCAGTACTTC	CASIGESSYEQYF
-	TRBJ2-7	-	TRBV7-9	TGTGCCAGCAGCGGCGACAGGAAGGAGCAGTACTTC	CASSGDRKEQYF
-	TRBJ2-1	TRBD2	TRBV4-1	TGCGCCAGCAGCCAAGTGTGGGTAGCGGGAGTAGAGAATGAGCAGTTCTTC	CASSQVWVAGVENEQFF
-	TRBJ2-1	-	TRBV6-5	TGTGCCAGCAGTTCCCTGGAGGGCCCAATATACAATGAGCAGTTCTTC	CASSSLEGPIYNEQFF
-	TRBJ2-6	-	TRBV10-3	TGTGCCTCAAACCCAGGGGGGACAGCGTCTTCTGGGGCCAACGTCCTGACTTTC	CASNPGGTASSGANVLTF
-	TRBJ2-7	TRBD2	TRBV9	TGTGCCAGCAGCGTAGGGGTAGCGGGAGGCTCCTACGAGCAGTACTTC	CASSVGVAGGSYEQYF
once	TRBJ2-3	TRBD2	TRBV29-1	TGCAGCGTCAGAAGGACTAGCGGATACACAGATACGCAGTATTTT	CSVRRTSGYTDTQYF
-	TRBJ1-4	-	TRBV20-1	TGCAGTGCGGCAACTAATGAAAAACTGTTTTTT	CSAATNEKLFF
-	TRBJ2-7	TRBD1	TRBV7-9	TGTGCCAGCGACAGGGACAGGGTGGGCGAGCAGTACTTC	CASDRDRVGEQYF
-	TRBJ2-3	-	TRBV2	TGTGCCAGCAGCGGATGGGATTCAGATACGCAGTATTTT	CASSGWDSDTQYF
-	TRBJ2-3	TRBD2	TRBV28	TGTGCCAGCAGTTTATTCGCTAGCGGGAGGCTGAAAGATACGCAGTATTTT	CASSLFASGRLKDTQYF
-	TRBJ2-1	TRBD2	TRBV4-3	TGCGCCAGCAGCCAAGGAACTAGCGGCTACAATGAGCAGTTCTTC	CASSQGTSGYNEQFF
-	TRBJ2-3	TRBD2	TRBV19	TGTGCCAGTAGTATGGACGACCTAGCGGGAGATACGCAGTATTTT	CASSMDDLAGDTQYF
-	TRBJ1-5	-	TRBV27	TGTGCCAGCAGTTTATACGCAGACGACTCCAATCAGCCCCAGCATTTT	CASSLYADDSNQPQHF
-	TRBJ2-7	TRBD1	TRBV7-6	TGTGCCAGCAGCTTGGGACAGTCTAGCTCCTACGAGCAGTACTTC	CASSLGQSSSYEQYF
-	TRBJ2-7	TRBD2	TRBV27	TGTGCCAGCAGTTTTGCGGGAGAGAGCTACGAGCAGTACTTC	CASSFAGESYEQYF
-	TRBJ2-2	-	TRBV10-1	TGCGCCAGCAGTGAGTCAGGGGACACCGGGGAGCTGTTTTTT	CASSESGDTGELFF
-	TRBJ1-5	-	TRBV19	TGTGCCAGTAGTATTTCCCCGTCGCCCAATCAGCCCCAGCATTTT	CASSISPSPNQPQHF
-	TRBJ2-1	TRBD2	TRBV14	TGTGCCAGCAGCCAAGAGGCCGCGGGAGATGAGCAGTTCTTC	CASSQEAAGDEQFF
-	TRBJ2-7	TRBD2	TRBV4-1	TGCGCCAGCAGCCAAGCGGGGGGGGTTATTCACTCCTACGAGCAGTACTTC	CASSQAGGVIHSYEQYF
-	TRBJ2-7	-	TRBV10-1	TGCGCCAGCAGTGCCGGGACTTCCGCCTACGAGCAGTACTTC	CASSAGTSAYEQYF
-	TRBJ1-2	TRBD1	TRBV7-8	TGTGCCAGCAGCTTGGCGCTTACGGGACAGCCCTATGGCTACACCTTC	CASSLALTGQPYGYTF
-	TRBJ2-1	-	TRBV19	TGTGCCAGTAGCGGGAGATCCTACAATGAGCAGTTCTTC	CASSGRSYNEQFF
-	TRBJ1-2	-	TRBV15	TGTGCCACCAGGGCGCGGGGTAACTATGGCTACACCTTC	CATRARGNYGYTF
-	TRBJ1-4	-	TRBV7-8	TGTGCCAGCAGCGACCGGAGGTTTGAGGGGGAAAAACTGTTTTTT	CASSDRRFEGEKLFF
-	TRBJ1-3	-	TRBV7-6	TGTGCCAGCAGCTTACTTGGAAACACCATATATTTT	CASSLLGNTIYF
-	TRBJ2-5	-	TRBV6-1	TGTGCCAGCAGTGCATCCCGTCTAAACGGGGAGACCCAGTACTTC	CASSASRLNGETQYF
few	TRBJ2-7	TRBD1	TRBV7-6	TGTGCCAGCAGCCCTATAGGGGGCCGTCGGTACTTC	CASSPIGGRRYF
-	TRBJ2-3	-	TRBV11-2	TGTGCCAGCAGCAGACAATCGGGACTTAACACAGATACGCAGTATTTT	CASSRQSGLNTDTQYF
-	TRBJ2-1	TRBD1	TRBV29-1	TGCAGCGTTGACCGGACAGGGAGCGATGAGCAGTTCTTC	CSVDRTGSDEQFF
-	TRBJ2-7	TRBD1	TRBV28	TGTGCCAGCAGCCTCGGGACAGGGGGACACGAGCAGTACTTC	CASSLGTGGHEQYF
-	TRBJ2-1	TRBD1	TRBV29-1	TGCAGCGTAGAGGGGGCATTAGGCTCCTACAATGAGCAGTTCTTC	CSVEGALGSYNEQFF
-	TRBJ2-7	TRBD1	TRBV4-2	TGTGCCAGCAGCCAAGAAGGGACAGGGGGCTCCTACGAGCAGTACTTC	CASSQEGTGGSYEQYF
-	TRBJ1-2	-	TRBV19	TGTGCCAGCCGGACAGATCTTAACTATGGCTACACCTTC	CASRTDLNYGYTF
-	TRBJ1-1	-	TRBV7-8	TGTGCCAGCAGCTTAGAGGGAGGATTGAACACTGAAGCTTTCTTT	CASSLEGGLNTEAFF
-	TRBJ2-3	-	TRBV29-1	TGCAGCGTTTGGGGGGCCGCAGGCACAGATACGCAGTATTTT	CSVWGAAGTDTQYF
-	TRBJ1-2	TRBD1	TRBV7-9	TGTGCCAGCAGCTTATCACAGGGGACTAACTATGGCTACACCTTC	CASSLSQGTNYGYTF
-	TRBJ1-1	-	TRBV9	TGTGCCAGCAGCGTAGCAGAACGTCCGGGGAGGGGGAACACTGAAGCTTTCTTT	CASSVAERPGRGNTEAFF
-	TRBJ2-1	-	TRBV6-1	TGTGCCAGCAGTGACCCACTCTTGATACATTACAATGAGCAGTTCTTC	CASSDPLLIHYNEQFF
-	TRBJ2-1	-	TRBV2	TGTGCCAGCACCCCAGGGGACTCCTACAATGAGCAGTTCTTC	CASTPGDSYNEQFF
-	TRBJ1-3	TRBD1	TRBV2	TGTGCCAGCAGTGAAGGGACAGGGGTCGGAAACACCATATATTTT	CASSEGTGVGNTIYF